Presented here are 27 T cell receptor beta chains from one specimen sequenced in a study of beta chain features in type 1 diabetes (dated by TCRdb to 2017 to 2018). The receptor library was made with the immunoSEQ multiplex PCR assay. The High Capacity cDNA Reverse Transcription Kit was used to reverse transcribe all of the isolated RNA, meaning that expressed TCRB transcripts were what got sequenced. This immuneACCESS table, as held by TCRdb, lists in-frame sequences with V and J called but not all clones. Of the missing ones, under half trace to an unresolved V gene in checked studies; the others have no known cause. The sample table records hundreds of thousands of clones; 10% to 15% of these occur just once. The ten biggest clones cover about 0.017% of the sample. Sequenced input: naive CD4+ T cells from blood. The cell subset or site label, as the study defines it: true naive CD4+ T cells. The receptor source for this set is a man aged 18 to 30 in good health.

CDR3 bases: TGTGCCAGCAGCTTCGGACTAGTGTCCTACGAGCAGTACTTC. This translates into CASSFGLVSYEQYF. The chain carries TRBV7-2 and TRBJ2-7, with 7 positions matching TRBD2. CDR3 length equals 14 residues. The V gene end was trimmed by 3 bases and the J gene end by 1 base; junction bases not matched to a gene: 3. Germline V gene lookup returns CDR1 SGHTA and CDR2 FQGNSA.

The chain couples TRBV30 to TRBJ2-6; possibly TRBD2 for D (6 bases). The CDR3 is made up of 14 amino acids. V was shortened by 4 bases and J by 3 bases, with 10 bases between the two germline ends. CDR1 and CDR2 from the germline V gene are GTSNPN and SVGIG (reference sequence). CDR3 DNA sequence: TGTGCCTGGATGGAGGGGAGTGGGGCCAACGTCCTGACTTTC. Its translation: CAWMEGSGANVLTF.

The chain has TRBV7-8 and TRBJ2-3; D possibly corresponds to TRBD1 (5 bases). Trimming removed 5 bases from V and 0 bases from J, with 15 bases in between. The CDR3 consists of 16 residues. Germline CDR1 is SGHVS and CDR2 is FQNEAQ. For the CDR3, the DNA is TGTGCCAGCAGCCCCTCGGTAGGGGCGAGCACAGATACGCAGTATTTT. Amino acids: CASSPSVGASTDTQYF.

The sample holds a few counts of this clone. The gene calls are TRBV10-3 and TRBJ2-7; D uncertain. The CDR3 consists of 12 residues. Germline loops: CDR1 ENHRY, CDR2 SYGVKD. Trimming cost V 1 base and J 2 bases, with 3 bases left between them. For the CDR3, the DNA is TGTGCCATCAGTGAGTTAGCCTACGAGCAGTACTTC. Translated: CAISELAYEQYF.

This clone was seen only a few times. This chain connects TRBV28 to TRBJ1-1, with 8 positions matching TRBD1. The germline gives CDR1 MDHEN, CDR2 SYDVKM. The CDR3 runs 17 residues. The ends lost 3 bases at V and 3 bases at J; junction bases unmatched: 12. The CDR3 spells CASSFGRGRIEDTEAFF. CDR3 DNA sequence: TGTGCCAGCAGTTTCGGCAGGGGGCGAATCGAGGACACTGAAGCTTTCTTT.

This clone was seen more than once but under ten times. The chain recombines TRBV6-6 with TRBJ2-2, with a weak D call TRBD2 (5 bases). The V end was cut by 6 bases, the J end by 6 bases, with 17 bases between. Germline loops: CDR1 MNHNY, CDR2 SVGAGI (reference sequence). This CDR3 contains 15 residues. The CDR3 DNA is TGTGCCAGCAGCTATGGTCTAGGAGGAGCCGGGGAGCTGTTTTTT. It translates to CASSYGLGGAGELFF.

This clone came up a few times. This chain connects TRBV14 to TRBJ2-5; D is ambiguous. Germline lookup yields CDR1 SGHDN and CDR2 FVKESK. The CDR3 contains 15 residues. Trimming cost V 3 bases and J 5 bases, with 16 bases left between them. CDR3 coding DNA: TGTGCCAGCAGCCAGTATCAATCCGACTCGGAGACCCAGTACTTC. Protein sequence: CASSQYQSDSETQYF.

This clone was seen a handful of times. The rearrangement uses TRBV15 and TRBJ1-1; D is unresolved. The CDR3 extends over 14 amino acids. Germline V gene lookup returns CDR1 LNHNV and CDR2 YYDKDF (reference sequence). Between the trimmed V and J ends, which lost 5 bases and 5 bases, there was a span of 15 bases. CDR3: CATSRPGVGTEAFF. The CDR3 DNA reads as TGTGCCACCAGCCGGCCCGGGGTGGGGACTGAAGCTTTCTTT.

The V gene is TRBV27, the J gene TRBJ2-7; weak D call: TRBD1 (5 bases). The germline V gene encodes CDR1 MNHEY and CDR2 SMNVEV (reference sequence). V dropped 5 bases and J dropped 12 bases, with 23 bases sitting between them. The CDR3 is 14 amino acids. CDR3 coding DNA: TGTGCCAGCAGTGCCGGCGCAGGGTCTCAACGGCGGTACTTC. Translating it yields CASSAGAGSQRRYF.

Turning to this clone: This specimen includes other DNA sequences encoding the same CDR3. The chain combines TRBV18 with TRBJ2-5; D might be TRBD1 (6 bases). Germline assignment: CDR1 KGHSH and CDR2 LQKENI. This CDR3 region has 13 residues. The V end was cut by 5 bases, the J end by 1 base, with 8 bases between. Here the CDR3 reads CASSGDIQETQYF. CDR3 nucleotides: TGTGCCAGCTCAGGGGACATCCAAGAGACCCAGTACTTC.

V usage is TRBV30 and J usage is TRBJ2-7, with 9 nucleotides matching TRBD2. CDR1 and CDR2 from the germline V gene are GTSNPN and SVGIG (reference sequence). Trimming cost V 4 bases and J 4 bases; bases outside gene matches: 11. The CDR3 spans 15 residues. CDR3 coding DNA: TGTGCCTGGAACGCCGGCCTAGCGGGATTGTACGAGCAGTACTTC. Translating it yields CAWNAGLAGLYEQYF. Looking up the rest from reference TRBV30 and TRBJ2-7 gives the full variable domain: SQTIHQWPATLVQPVGSPLSLECTVEGTSNPNLYWYRQAAGRGLQLLFYSVGIGQISSEVPQNLSASRPQDRQFILSSKKLLLSDSGFYLCAWNAGLAGLYEQYFGPGTRLTVT.

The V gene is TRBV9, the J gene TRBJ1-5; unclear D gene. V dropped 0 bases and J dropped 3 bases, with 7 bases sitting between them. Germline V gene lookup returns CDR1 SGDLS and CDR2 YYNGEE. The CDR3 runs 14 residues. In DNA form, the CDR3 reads TGTGCCAGCAGCGTAGGGGGAGCCAATCAGCCCCAGCATTTT. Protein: CASSVGGANQPQHF. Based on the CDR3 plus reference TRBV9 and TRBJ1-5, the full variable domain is DSGVTQTPKHLITATGQRVTLRCSPRSGDLSVYWYQQSLDQGLQFLIQYYNGEERAKGNILERFSAQQFPDLHSELNLSSLELGDSALYFCASSVGGANQPQHFGDGTRLSIL.

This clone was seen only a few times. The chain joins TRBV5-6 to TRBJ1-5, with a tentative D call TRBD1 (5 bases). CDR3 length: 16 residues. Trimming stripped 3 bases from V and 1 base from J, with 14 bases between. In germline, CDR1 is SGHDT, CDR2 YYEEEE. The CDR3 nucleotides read TGTGCCAGCAGCTGGGGGGGACCCCGGAGCAATCAGCCCCAGCATTTT. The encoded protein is CASSWGGPRSNQPQHF.

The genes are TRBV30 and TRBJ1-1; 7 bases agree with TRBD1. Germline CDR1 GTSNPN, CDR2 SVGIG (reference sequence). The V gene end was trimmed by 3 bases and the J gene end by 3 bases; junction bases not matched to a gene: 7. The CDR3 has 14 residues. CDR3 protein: CAWRFGDRDTEAFF. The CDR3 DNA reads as TGTGCCTGGAGGTTCGGGGACAGAGACACTGAAGCTTTCTTT.

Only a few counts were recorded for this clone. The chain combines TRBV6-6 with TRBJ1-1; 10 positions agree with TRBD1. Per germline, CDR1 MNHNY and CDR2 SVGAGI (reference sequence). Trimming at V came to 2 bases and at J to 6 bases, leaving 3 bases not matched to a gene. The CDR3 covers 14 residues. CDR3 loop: CASSYGQGVPEAFF. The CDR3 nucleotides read TGTGCCAGCAGTTACGGACAGGGGGTGCCTGAAGCTTTCTTT.

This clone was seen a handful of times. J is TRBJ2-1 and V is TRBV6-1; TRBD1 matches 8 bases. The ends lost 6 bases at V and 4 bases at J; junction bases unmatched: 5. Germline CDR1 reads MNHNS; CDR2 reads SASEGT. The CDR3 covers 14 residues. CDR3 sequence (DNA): TGTGCCAGCAGGTCGGACAGGGTATACAATGAGCAGTTCTTC. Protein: CASRSDRVYNEQFF.

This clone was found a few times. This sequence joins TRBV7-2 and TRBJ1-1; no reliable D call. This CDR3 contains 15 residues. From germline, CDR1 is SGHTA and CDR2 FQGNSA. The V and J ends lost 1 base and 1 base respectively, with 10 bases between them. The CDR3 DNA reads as TGTGCCAGCAGCTTAGGAGGCAGCCAGAACACTGAAGCTTTCTTT. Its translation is CASSLGGSQNTEAFF. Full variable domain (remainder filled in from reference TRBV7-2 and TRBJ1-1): GAGVSQSPSNKVTEKGKDVELRCDPISGHTALYWYRQSLGQGLEFLIYFQGNSAPDKSGLPSDRFSAERTGGSVSTLTIQRTQQEDSAVYLCASSLGGSQNTEAFFGQGTRLTVV.

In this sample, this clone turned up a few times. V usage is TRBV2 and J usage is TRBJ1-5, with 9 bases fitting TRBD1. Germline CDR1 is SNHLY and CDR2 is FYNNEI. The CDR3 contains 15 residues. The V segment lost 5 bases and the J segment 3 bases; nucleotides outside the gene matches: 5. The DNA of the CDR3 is TGTGCCAGCAGTACACAGGGGGCCCTCAATCAGCCCCAGCATTTT. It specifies CASSTQGALNQPQHF.

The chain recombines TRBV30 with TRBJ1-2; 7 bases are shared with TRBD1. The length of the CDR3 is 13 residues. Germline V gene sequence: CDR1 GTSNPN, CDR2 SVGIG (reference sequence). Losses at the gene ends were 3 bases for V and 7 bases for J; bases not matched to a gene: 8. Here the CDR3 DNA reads TGTGCCTGGAGCGATACAGGGGAACTTGGCTACACCTTC. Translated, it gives CAWSDTGELGYTF.

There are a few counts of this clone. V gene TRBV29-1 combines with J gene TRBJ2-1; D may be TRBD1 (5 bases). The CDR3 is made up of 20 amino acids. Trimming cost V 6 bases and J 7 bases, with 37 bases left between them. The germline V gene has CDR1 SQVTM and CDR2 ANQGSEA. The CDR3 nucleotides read TGCAGCGTAGTCGAGTTACAGGTTCGAAGAAGGTATGGGTTTGGTAATGAGCAGTTCTTC. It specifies CSVVELQVRRRYGFGNEQFF.

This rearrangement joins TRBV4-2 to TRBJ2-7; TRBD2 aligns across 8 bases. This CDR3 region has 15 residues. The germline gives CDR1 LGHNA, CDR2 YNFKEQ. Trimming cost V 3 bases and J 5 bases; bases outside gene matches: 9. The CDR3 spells CASSHARGGTNEQYF. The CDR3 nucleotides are TGTGCCAGCAGCCATGCCCGGGGGGGTACTAACGAGCAGTACTTC.

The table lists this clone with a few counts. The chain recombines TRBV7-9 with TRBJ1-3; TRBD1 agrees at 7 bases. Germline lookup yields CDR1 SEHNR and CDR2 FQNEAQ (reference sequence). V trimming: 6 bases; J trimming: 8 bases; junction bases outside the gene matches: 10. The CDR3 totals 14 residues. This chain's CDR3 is CASSLRRTGDTIYF. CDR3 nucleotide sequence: TGTGCCAGCAGTTTGCGGCGGACAGGAGACACCATATATTTT.

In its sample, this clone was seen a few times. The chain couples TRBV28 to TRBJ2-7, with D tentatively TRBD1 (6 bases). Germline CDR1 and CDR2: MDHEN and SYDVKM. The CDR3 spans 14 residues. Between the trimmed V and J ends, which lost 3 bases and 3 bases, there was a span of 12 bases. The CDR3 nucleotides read TGTGCCAGCAGTTTTTACAGGGCCCTCTACGAGCAGTACTTC. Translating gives CASSFYRALYEQYF. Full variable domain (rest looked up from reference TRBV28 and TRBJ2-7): DVKVTQSSRYLVKRTGEKVFLECVQDMDHENMFWYRQDPGLGLRLIYFSYDVKMKEKGDIPEGYSVSREKKERFSLILESASTNQTSMYLCASSFYRALYEQYFGPGTRLTVT.

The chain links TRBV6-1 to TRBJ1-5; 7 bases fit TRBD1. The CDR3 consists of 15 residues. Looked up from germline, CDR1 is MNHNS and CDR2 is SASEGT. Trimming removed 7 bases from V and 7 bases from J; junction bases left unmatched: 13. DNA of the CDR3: TGTGCCAGCACCCAAGACAGGGCGGGAAGGCAGCCCCAGCATTTT. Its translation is CASTQDRAGRQPQHF.

DNA for the CDR3: TGTGCCAGCAGCTTTTCCGGCGGGAGGGCCAGGTACGAGCAGTACTTC. It codes for CASSFSGGRARYEQYF. The chain has TRBV7-9 and TRBJ2-7; TRBD2 matches 9 bases. The CDR3 has 16 amino acids. Germline CDR1 is SEHNR and CDR2 is FQNEAQ (reference sequence). V was clipped by 3 bases and J by 4 bases; unmatched bases: 10.

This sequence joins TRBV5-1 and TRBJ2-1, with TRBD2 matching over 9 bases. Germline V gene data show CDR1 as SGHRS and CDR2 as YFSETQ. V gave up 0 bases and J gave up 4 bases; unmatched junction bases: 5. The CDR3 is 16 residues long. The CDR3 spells CASSLESSGVYNEQFF. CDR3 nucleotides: TGCGCCAGCAGCTTGGAGTCTAGCGGGGTTTACAATGAGCAGTTCTTC.

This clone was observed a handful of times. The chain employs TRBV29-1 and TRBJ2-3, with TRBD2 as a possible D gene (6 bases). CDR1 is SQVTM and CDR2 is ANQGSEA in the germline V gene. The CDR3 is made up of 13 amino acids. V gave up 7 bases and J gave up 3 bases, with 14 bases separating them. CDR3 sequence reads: CSAGGVKTDTQYF. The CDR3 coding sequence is TGCAGCGCCGGCGGGGTTAAGACAGATACGCAGTATTTT.